The source of this T cell receptor beta chain is a study of blood T cell repertoires in COVID-19. In the study overall: Sample material is recorded as cDNA or gDNA derived from T cells, B-cell-depleted T cells, or PBMCs.

The repertoire was sequenced with immunoSEQ multiplex PCR; TCRdb's copy has only in-frame clones and lacks some. The data contain 150,000 or so clones, 87% of them singletons. The V and J ends lost 2 bases and 4 bases respectively, with 16 bases between them. This CDR3 has 17 amino acids. Germline V gene sequence: CDR1 SGHRS, CDR2 YFSETQ. The TCR comes from a woman aged 40-49 years who had been exposed to COVID-19. The gene calls are TRBV5-1 and TRBJ1-6; D is perhaps TRBD1 (5 bases). The sequencing input was PBMCs or T cells enriched from blood (not recorded which). This CDR3 is CASSFGGTDKYNSPLHF. The CDR3 nucleotides are TGCGCCAGCAGCTTTGGGGGGACGGATAAATATAATTCACCCCTCCACTTT. Full variable domain (outside the CDR3, taken from reference TRBV5-1 and TRBJ1-6): KAGVTQTPRYLIKTRGQQVTLSCSPISGHRSVSWYQQTPGQGLQFLFEYFSETQRNKGNFPGRFSGRQFSNSRSEMNVSTLELGDSALYLCASSFGGTDKYNSPLHFGNGTRLTVT.